The entry that follows covers one T cell receptor beta chain sequence. This entry is derived from a study of T cell responses to AZD1222 COVID-19 vaccine. Looked up from germline, CDR1 is GTSNPN and CDR2 is SVGIG (reference sequence). CDR3 length: 12 amino acids. The V end was cut by 2 bases, the J end by 8 bases, with 12 bases between. The table came from immunoSEQ multiplex PCR; TCRdb's copy has only in-frame clones and leaves some out. Among over 65,000 clones listed, 85% to 90% were seen once. Second-dose timings of about 4 or about 12 weeks were pooled. This TCR came from an adult who received the AZD1222 COVID-19 vaccine. The sample here was peripheral blood, taken 28 days after the second AZD1222 dose. This rearrangement joins TRBV30 to TRBJ1-2; D call uncertain. This chain's CDR3 is CAWSHRGNGYTF. Written as DNA, the CDR3 is TGTGCCTGGAGTCACAGAGGAAACGGCTACACCTTC.